Below, one T cell receptor (beta chain) is given with its context. Germline V CDR1 and CDR2: MNHNY, SVGAGI (reference sequence). V lost 6 bases and J lost 2, with 17 bases in between. The CDR3 loop spans 15 amino acids. The data were taken from a study of cytomegalovirus exposure and HLA in healthy donors. 60 Vbeta and 13 Jbeta primers were used in PCR. Measured with immunoSEQ multiplex PCR; TCRdb has only the in-frame clones, and not every one. The sample includes roughly 190,000 clones, around 78% seen only once; the top ten take roughly 14%. Sequenced: PBMCs. The source is a woman between 25 and 40 years old in good health and CMV-seropositive. V and J are TRBV6-6 and TRBJ2-7; D possibly corresponds to TRBD2 (6 bases). CDR3 in amino acids: CASSNGGVLTYEQYF. The CDR3 coding sequence is TGTGCCAGCAGCAACGGAGGGGTTCTAACCTACGAGCAGTACTTC.